This T cell receptor (beta chain) was captured by sequencing in a study of a mutant IDH1 vaccine in newly diagnosed glioma. The time point was: baseline, week 1 (first vaccination visit). Described treatment: pre-vaccination baseline after standard-of-care therapy. The protocol was immunoSEQ multiplex PCR, while the TCRdb copy is restricted to in-frame clones and leaves out a portion. This sample has over 30,000 clones, with 60% to 85% found just once. Trimming took 10 bases from V and 1 from J, leaving 5 bases between them. Per the germline V gene, CDR1 is LNHDA and CDR2 is SQIVND (reference sequence). The CDR3 is made up of 12 amino acids.

This sample comprised peripheral blood mononuclear cells (PBMCs), obtained from a glioma patient treated with radiotherapy, temozolomide or both. V gene TRBV19 combines with J gene TRBJ2-6; D is undetermined. This clonotype was sampled from a man aged 50 to 59 with glioma. Some clones in this sample may be carry-over from other donors' samples. CDR3 residues: CAIGSGANVLTF. In DNA form, the CDR3 reads TGTGCCATTGGGTCTGGGGCCAACGTCCTGACTTTC.